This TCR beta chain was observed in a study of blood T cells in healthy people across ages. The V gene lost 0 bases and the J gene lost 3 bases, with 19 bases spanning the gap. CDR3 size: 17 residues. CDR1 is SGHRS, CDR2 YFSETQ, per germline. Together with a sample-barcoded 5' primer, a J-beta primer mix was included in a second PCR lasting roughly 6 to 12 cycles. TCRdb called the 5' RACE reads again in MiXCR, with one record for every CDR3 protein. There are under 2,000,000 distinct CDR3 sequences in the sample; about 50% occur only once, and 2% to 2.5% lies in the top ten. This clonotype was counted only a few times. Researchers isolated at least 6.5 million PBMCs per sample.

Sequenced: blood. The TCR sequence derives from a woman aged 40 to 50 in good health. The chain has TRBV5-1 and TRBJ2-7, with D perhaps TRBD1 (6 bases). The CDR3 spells CASSLGPKGPGDYEQYF. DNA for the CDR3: TGCGCCAGCAGCTTGGGGCCCAAGGGGCCAGGGGACTACGAGCAGTACTTC. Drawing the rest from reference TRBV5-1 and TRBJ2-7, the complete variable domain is KAGVTQTPRYLIKTRGQQVTLSCSPISGHRSVSWYQQTPGQGLQFLFEYFSETQRNKGNFPGRFSGRQFSNSRSEMNVSTLELGDSALYLCASSLGPKGPGDYEQYFGPGTRLTVT.